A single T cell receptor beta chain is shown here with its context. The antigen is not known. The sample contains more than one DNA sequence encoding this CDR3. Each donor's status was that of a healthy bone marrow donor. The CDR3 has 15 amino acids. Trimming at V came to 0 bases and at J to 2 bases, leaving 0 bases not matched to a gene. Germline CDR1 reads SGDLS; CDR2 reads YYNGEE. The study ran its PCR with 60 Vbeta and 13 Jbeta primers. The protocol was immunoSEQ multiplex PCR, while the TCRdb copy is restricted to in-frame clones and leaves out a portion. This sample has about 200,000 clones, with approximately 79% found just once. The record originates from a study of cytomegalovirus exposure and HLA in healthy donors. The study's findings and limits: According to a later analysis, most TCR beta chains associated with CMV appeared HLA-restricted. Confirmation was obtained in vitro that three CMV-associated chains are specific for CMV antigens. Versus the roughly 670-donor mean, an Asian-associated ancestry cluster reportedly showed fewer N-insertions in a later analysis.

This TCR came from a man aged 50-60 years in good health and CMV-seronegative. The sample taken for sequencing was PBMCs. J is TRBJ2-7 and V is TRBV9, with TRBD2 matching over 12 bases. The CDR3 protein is CASSVGTSGTYEQYF. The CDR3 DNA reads TGTGCCAGCAGCGTAGGGACTAGCGGGACCTACGAGCAGTACTTC.